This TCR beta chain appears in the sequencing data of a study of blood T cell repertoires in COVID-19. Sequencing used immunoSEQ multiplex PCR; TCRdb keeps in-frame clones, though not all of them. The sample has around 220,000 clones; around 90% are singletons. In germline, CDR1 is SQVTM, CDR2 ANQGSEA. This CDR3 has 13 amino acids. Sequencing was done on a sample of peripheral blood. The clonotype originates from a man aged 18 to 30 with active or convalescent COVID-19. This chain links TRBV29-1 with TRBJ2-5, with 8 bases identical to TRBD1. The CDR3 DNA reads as TGCAGATGTACAGGGGGGTCCATGGAGACCCAGTACTTC. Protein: CRCTGGSMETQYF.